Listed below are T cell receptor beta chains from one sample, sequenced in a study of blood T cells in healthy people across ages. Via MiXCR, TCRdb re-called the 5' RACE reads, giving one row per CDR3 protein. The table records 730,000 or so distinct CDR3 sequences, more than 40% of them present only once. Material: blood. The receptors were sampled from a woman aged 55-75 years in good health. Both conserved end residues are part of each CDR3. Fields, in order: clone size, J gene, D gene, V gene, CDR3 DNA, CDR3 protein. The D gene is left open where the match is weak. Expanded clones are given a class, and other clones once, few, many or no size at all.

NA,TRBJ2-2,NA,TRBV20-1,TGCAGTGCTAGGAGGGGGCGGGGGATTCCCGGGGAGCTGTTTTTT,CSARRGRGIPGELFF
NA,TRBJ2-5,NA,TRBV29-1,TGCAGCGTTGTAGGTCATCCGGGAGAGACCCAGTACTTC,CSVVGHPGETQYF
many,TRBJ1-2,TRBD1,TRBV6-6,TGTGCCAGCAGTTATGACAGGGGTGACGGCTACACCTTC,CASSYDRGDGYTF
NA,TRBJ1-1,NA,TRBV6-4,TGTGCCAGCAGTGACTCTGGGGTTGAGAGCACTGAAGCTTTCTTT,CASSDSGVESTEAFF
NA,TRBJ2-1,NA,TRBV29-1,TGCAGCGCTCTGGGGTATCTGACCTACGAGCAGTTCTTC,CSALGYLTYEQFF
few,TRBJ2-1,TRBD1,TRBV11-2,TGTGCCAGCAGCAATACAATTGGGACAGGACGGAATGAGCAGTTCTTC,CASSNTIGTGRNEQFF
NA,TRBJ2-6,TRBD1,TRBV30,TGTGCCGGGGACAGCTCTGGGGCCAACGTCCTGACTTTC,CAGDSSGANVLTF
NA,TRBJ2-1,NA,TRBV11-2,TGTGCCAGCAGCTTAGACCCAGACAATGAGCAGTTCTTC,CASSLDPDNEQFF
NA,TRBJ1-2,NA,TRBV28,TGTGCCAGCAGTCCAAAAGGGAGGGTGAAGTATGGCTACACCTTC,CASSPKGRVKYGYTF
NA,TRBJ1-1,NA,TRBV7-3,TGTGCCAGCAGCTCGACTCCGGGACGGACTGAAGCTTTCTTT,CASSSTPGRTEAFF
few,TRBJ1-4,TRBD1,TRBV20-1,TGCAGTGCTACCCGGACAGGGAAGGCAACTAATGAAAAACTGTTTTTT,CSATRTGKATNEKLFF
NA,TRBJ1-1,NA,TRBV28,TGTGCCAGCAGTTTGATGACAGGTTTGGACGACACTGAAGCTTTCTTT,CASSLMTGLDDTEAFF
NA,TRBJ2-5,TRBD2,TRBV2,TGTGCCAGCAGTGAACTCGCTAGCGGACAAGAGACCCAGTACTTC,CASSELASGQETQYF
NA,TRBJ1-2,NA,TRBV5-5,TGTGCCAGCACCTGGAACCTACAAGGAGACTATGGCTACACCTTC,CASTWNLQGDYGYTF
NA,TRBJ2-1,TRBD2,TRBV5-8,TGTGCCAGCAGCTTGAGGGGACTAGCGGGGTACGGCTCCTACAATGAGCAGTTCTTC,CASSLRGLAGYGSYNEQFF
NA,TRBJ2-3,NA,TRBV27,TGTGCCAGCAGTTTTGGGACTCGCACAGATGCGCAGTATTTT,CASSFGTRTDAQYF
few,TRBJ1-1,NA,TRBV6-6,TGTGCCAGCACCACCGGGACAGAAGCTTTCTTT,CASTTGTEAFF
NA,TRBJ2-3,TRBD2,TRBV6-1,TGTGCCAGCAGTGAACTAGCGGGGAACACAGATACGCAGTATTTT,CASSELAGNTDTQYF
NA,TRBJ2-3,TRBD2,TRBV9,TGTGCCAGCAGCAAACTAGCGGAAATCACAGATACGCAGTATTTT,CASSKLAEITDTQYF
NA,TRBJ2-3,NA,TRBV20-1,TGCAGTGCTTCCCCCGGGGGAACCACAGATACGCAGTATTTT,CSASPGGTTDTQYF
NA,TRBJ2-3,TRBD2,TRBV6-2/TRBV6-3,TGTGCCAGCAGTTATGCCTTAGCGGGAAGTTCGGAAGATACGCAGTATTTC,CASSYALAGSSEDTQYF
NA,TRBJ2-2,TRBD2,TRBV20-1,TGCAGTGCTAGAGTCAGCGGGACGAACACCGGGGAGCTGTTTTTT,CSARVSGTNTGELFF
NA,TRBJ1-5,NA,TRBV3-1,TGTGCCAGCAGCCAAGAAGGCTCGGGGGTTAGCAATCAGCCCCAGCATTTT,CASSQEGSGVSNQPQHF
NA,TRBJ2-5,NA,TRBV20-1,TGCAGTGCTTCTAACTACAGGGAGGGCGAGACCCAGTGCTTC,CSASNYREGETQCF
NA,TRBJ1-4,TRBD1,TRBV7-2,TGTGCCAGCACCCGAGGACAGGGATTTGGGGAAAAACTGTTTTTT,CASTRGQGFGEKLFF
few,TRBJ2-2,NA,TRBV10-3,TGTGCCATCAGTGAGTCGATGGTGGGGACCGGGGAGCTGTTTTTT,CAISESMVGTGELFF
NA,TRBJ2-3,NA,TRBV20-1,TGCAGTGCTAGTCCTCGGACTCACACAGATACGCAGTATTTT,CSASPRTHTDTQYF
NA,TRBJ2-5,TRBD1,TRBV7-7,TGTGCTAGCAGCGTAGGGGGCCAGGCGGAGACCCAGTACTTC,CASSVGGQAETQYF
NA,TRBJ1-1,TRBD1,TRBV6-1,TGTGCCAGCAGCGAATCCAGGGGGCTATTCGCCATGAACACTGAAGCTTTCTTT,CASSESRGLFAMNTEAFF
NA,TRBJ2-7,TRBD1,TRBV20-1,TGCAGTGCCCTCTTTCCGGGACAGGGGGGAAACGAGCAGTACTTC,CSALFPGQGGNEQYF
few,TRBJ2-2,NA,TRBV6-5,TGTGCCAAGAACAGGGTCACCGGGGAGCTGTTTTTT,CAKNRVTGELFF
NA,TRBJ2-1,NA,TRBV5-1,TGCGCCAGTTCTAGAGATGGAGGTTTTGGGAATGAGCAGTTCTTC,CASSRDGGFGNEQFF
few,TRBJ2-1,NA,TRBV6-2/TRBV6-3,TGTGCCAGCAGTTACTCGTCCTGGGCTAGCCCCAACAATGAGCAGTTCTTC,CASSYSSWASPNNEQFF
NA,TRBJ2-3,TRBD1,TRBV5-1,TGCGCCAGCAGCTTGGGGCAGGGGGTCTTCAGGACAGATACGCAGTATTTT,CASSLGQGVFRTDTQYF
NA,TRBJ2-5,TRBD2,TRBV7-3,TGTGCCAGCAGCCTCGGACTAGCGGGGGATTTGGAGACCCAGTACTTC,CASSLGLAGDLETQYF
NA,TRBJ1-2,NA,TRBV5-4,TGTGCCAGCACCCTGGGGGGGGCTGGCTACACCTTC,CASTLGGAGYTF
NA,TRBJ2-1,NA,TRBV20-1,TGCAGTGCTAGACCATCGACTAGGACTGACGCCAATGAGCAGTTCTTC,CSARPSTRTDANEQFF
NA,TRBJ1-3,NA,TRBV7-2,TGTGCCAGCAGCTTAGTAACGGGCTCTGGAAACACCATATATTTT,CASSLVTGSGNTIYF
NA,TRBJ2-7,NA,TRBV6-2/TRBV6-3,TGTGCCAGCAGTTATTTTTTCGAAGGGCAGTACTTC,CASSYFFEGQYF
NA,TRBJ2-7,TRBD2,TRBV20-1,TGCAGTGCACCTGTAGCGGGGGCTTACAATGAGCAGTACTTC,CSAPVAGAYNEQYF
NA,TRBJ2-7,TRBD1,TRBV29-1,TGCAGCGTGGGGAACAGGGGCTCCTACGAGCAGTACTTC,CSVGNRGSYEQYF
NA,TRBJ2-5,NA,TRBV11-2,TGTGCCAGCAGCTTAGATCGGGCAGCAGGAGGGGAGACCCAGTACTTC,CASSLDRAAGGETQYF
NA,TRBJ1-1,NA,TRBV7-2,TGTGCCAGCAGCTTAGCGGGCGGTGTGAACACTGAAGCTTTCTTT,CASSLAGGVNTEAFF
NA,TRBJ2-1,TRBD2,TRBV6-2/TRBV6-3,TGTGCCGGCAGCCAGCCGGGACTAGCGGGGACTGAGCAGTTCTTC,CAGSQPGLAGTEQFF
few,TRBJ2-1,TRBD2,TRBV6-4,TGTGCCAGCAGTGAGGTAGCGGGAGGGCCTTACAATGAGCAGTTCTTC,CASSEVAGGPYNEQFF
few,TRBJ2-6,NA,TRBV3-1,TGTGCCAGCAGCCTGGGGGGTGTGGCCAACGTCCTGACTTTC,CASSLGGVANVLTF
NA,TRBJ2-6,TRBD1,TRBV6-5,TGTGCCAGCAGTTACGGGACAGGGACCCTCTCTGGGGCCAACGTCCTGACTTTC,CASSYGTGTLSGANVLTF
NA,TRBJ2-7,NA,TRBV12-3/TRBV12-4,TGTGCCAGCAGTTTATCACCTTCGTCCTACGAGCAGTACTTC,CASSLSPSSYEQYF
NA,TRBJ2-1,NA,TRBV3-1,TGTGCCAGCAGCTGGCGGCAGACCTACAATGAGCAGTTCTTC,CASSWRQTYNEQFF
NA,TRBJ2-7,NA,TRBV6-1,TGTGCCAGCAGTGAAAGGGGCAGGGACAACGAGCAGTACTTC,CASSERGRDNEQYF
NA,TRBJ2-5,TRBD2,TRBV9,TGTGCCAGCAGCGTAGCTCTAGCGGGAGCTGAGCAGTACTTC,CASSVALAGAEQYF
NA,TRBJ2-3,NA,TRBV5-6,TGTGCCAGCAGGCCTACCGGGACCCTCACAGATACGCAGTATTTT,CASRPTGTLTDTQYF
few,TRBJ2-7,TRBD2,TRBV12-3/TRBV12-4,TGTGCCAGCAGTCGAACGGGGGGACGGTACGAGCAGTACTTC,CASSRTGGRYEQYF
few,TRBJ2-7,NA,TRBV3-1,TGTGCCAGCAGCCAGAGCCACGAGCAGTACTTC,CASSQSHEQYF
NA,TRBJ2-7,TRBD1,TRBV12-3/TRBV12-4,TGTGCCAGCAGTCGATCATGGACAGGAGACAATGAGCAGTACTTC,CASSRSWTGDNEQYF